These 24 T cell receptor beta chains came from one sample sequenced in a study of early T cells in non-severe SARS-CoV-2 infection. Each CDR3 protein is one row after TCRdb ran MiXCR on the 5' RACE reads. In the table there are about 60,000 distinct CDR3 sequences, about 9.8% of which are singletons. The sample taken for sequencing was whole blood. The receptors here all came from an adult who was a healthcare worker with PCR-confirmed SARS-CoV-2 infection or an uninfected control (not recorded which).

V usage is TRBV4-3 and J usage is TRBJ2-7; tentatively, D is TRBD2 (6 bases). The CDR3 totals 15 residues. V dropped 0 bases and J dropped 0 bases, with 9 bases sitting between them. Germline V lookup: CDR1 LGHNA, CDR2 YSLEER. The CDR3 here is CASSQDPGSSYEQYF. The DNA of the CDR3 is TGCGCCAGCAGCCAAGACCCCGGGAGCTCCTACGAGCAGTACTTC.

This clonotype was observed a handful of times. CDR3 sequence: CASSPTGTMQYF. In DNA form, the CDR3 reads TGTGCCAGCAGCCCGACCGGGACTATGCAGTACTTC. The chain joins TRBV7-9 to TRBJ2-7; 7 positions match TRBD2. The CDR3 consists of 12 residues. Per germline, CDR1 SEHNR and CDR2 FQNEAQ (reference sequence). Trimming took 5 bases from V and 9 from J; bases not matched to a gene: 7.

A word on this clonotype: Without the conserved terminal phenylalanine or tryptophan, this CDR3 likely stems from a read error. The chain is built from TRBV20-1 and TRBJ2-3; the D gene could be TRBD1 or TRBD2 (5 bases each). CDR3 length equals 14 residues. V lost 3 bases, J lost 0 bases, and 10 bases lay in between. The germline gives CDR1 DFQATT, CDR2 SNEGSKA (reference sequence). The DNA for the CDR3 is TGCAGTGCTAGTGAAGGGACGAGCACAGATACGCAGTATTCT. It yields the protein CSASEGTSTDTQYS.

This clonotype was counted ten times or more. The chain combines TRBV5-1 with TRBJ1-5; D is perhaps TRBD1 (5 bases). The V and J ends lost 4 bases and 4 bases respectively, with 12 bases between them. The CDR3 has 14 residues. CDR1 SGHRS and CDR2 YFSETQ come from the germline V gene. The CDR3 DNA is TGCGCCAGCAGCCCGGGACCGCCGAATCAGCCCCAGCATTTT. Its protein product is CASSPGPPNQPQHF.

The chain combines TRBV24-1 with TRBJ2-1; D is unclear. The length of the CDR3 is 11 residues. The V end was cut by 8 bases, the J end by 7 bases, with 8 bases between. Germline V gene data show CDR1 as KGHDR and CDR2 as SFDVKD. The CDR3 sequence is CATTMRNEQFF. CDR3 in DNA: TGTGCCACCACAATGAGGAATGAGCAGTTCTTC.

This clonotype was seen more than once but under ten times. The rearrangement links TRBV7-2 to TRBJ2-2, with 7 bases fitting TRBD1. The trim removed 1 base at V and 4 bases at J, leaving 3 bases unmatched. Germline values: CDR1 SGHTA, CDR2 FQGNSA. The CDR3 covers 15 residues. The CDR3 protein is CASSLVAGGTGELFF. In nucleotides, the CDR3 is TGTGCCAGCAGCTTAGTTGCAGGGGGCACCGGGGAGCTGTTTTTT.

The CDR3, as DNA: TGTGCCAGCAGTTCCCCAGGGTACGAGCAGTACTTC. It yields the protein CASSSPGYEQYF. The chain has TRBV6-5 and TRBJ2-7, with a possible D match to TRBD1 (5 bases). The ends were cut back, 4 bases at V and 4 bases at J, with 8 bases in the middle. There are 12 residues in the CDR3. CDR1 is MNHEY and CDR2 is SVGAGI in the germline V gene.

This clonotype has a count of ten or more. The rearrangement joins TRBV27 to TRBJ1-2; no clear D gene. The CDR3 has 13 residues. V was pared by 5 bases and J by 7 bases, with 14 bases between. Germline V gene sequence: CDR1 MNHEY, CDR2 SMNVEV (reference sequence). The CDR3 protein is CASSTNEAGGYTF. The CDR3 region has the DNA TGTGCCAGCAGTACCAATGAGGCGGGTGGCTACACCTTC.

This clonotype was seen a handful of times. V and J are TRBV18 and TRBJ2-3; 9 nucleotides match TRBD1. V dropped 5 bases and J dropped 4; count of bases not matched to a gene: 10. CDR3 length: 16 amino acids. Germline CDR1 reads KGHSH; CDR2 reads LQKENI. CDR3 region: CASSRTGVGMADTQYF. DNA for the CDR3: TGTGCCAGCTCAAGGACAGGGGTCGGTATGGCAGATACGCAGTATTTT. Drawing the rest from reference TRBV18 and TRBJ2-3, the complete variable domain is NAGVMQNPRHLVRRRGQEARLRCSPMKGHSHVYWYRQLPEEGLKFMVYLQKENIIDESGMPKERFSAEFPKEGPSILRIQQVVRGDSAAYFCASSRTGVGMADTQYFGPGTRLTVL.

At least ten counts were recorded for this clonotype. The chain has TRBV18 and TRBJ2-3, with D possibly being TRBD1 or TRBD2 (5 bases each). This CDR3 is built from 15 residues. Germline CDR1 KGHSH, CDR2 LQKENI. V was clipped by 0 bases and J by 2 bases, with 9 bases between them. The CDR3 DNA reads as TGTGCCAGCTCACCACCGGGGGTGTCCACAGATACGCAGTATTTT. Translating gives CASSPPGVSTDTQYF.

This clonotype has only a few counts. The V and J genes are TRBV27 and TRBJ2-1; D gene unclear. This CDR3 comprises 15 residues. V lost 3 bases and J 3 bases, leaving 12 bases between the germline ends. Germline V gives CDR1 MNHEY, CDR2 SMNVEV (reference sequence). In DNA form, the CDR3 reads TGTGCCAGCAGTTTTGGGCCCCACTTCTACAATGAGCAGTTCTTC. Protein: CASSFGPHFYNEQFF.

This clonotype was counted a few times. V is TRBV30 and J is TRBJ2-3; 7 nucleotides agree with TRBD2. The CDR3 runs 16 residues. Trimming took 3 bases from V and 0 from J; bases not matched to a gene: 9. From germline, CDR1 is GTSNPN and CDR2 SVGIG (reference sequence). The CDR3 is CAWRTRGVYSTDTQYF. The CDR3 nucleotides read TGTGCCTGGAGAACACGGGGGGTATATAGCACAGATACGCAGTATTTT. Complete variable domain (other parts from reference TRBV30 and TRBJ2-3): SQTIHQWPATLVQPVGSPLSLECTVEGTSNPNLYWYRQAAGRGLQLLFYSVGIGQISSEVPQNLSASRPQDRQFILSSKKLLLSDSGFYLCAWRTRGVYSTDTQYFGPGTRLTVL.

The genes are TRBV5-1 and TRBJ2-7; 9 bases match TRBD1. The CDR3 has 14 amino acids. Unmatched junction bases numbered 8, after V lost 4 bases and J lost 6 bases. CDR1 is SGHRS and CDR2 is YFSETQ in the germline V gene. The CDR3 sequence is CASSTGQGTSEQYF. CDR3 nucleotides: TGCGCCAGCAGCACGGGACAGGGCACTAGCGAGCAGTACTTC.

The table lists this clonotype with many counts. The chain carries TRBV30 and TRBJ1-1, with D perhaps TRBD1 (6 bases). Germline CDR1 and CDR2: GTSNPN and SVGIG (reference sequence). The CDR3 covers 15 residues. Trimming took off 4 bases at V and 1 base at J, with 16 bases between the two ends. The CDR3 spells CAWTTGHLSNTEAFF. The CDR3 DNA is TGTGCCTGGACCACGGGACACTTGTCGAACACTGAAGCTTTCTTT.

This clonotype was observed many times. This rearrangement joins TRBV7-2 to TRBJ2-3; unclear D gene. Looked up from germline, CDR1 is SGHTA and CDR2 is FQGNSA. The CDR3 contains 14 residues. The V gene lost 3 bases and the J gene lost 5 bases, with 12 bases spanning the gap. This CDR3 is CASSFDPLGDTQYF. The CDR3 DNA sequence: TGTGCCAGCAGCTTCGACCCGCTGGGAGATACGCAGTATTTT.

In its sample, this clonotype was seen many times. This chain joins TRBV12-3 or TRBV12-4 and TRBJ1-5; TRBD1 aligns across 7 bases. The CDR3 extends over 16 amino acids. V shed 5 bases and J 0 bases; nucleotides not matched to a gene: 7. CDR3 amino acids: CASSRGQLYSNQPQHF. Here the CDR3 DNA reads TGTGCCAGCAGTAGGGGACAGCTTTATAGCAATCAGCCCCAGCATTTT.

The V gene is TRBV30, the J gene TRBJ2-7; 11 nucleotides line up with TRBD2. The CDR3 covers 15 residues. Germline CDR1 is GTSNPN and CDR2 is SVGIG (reference sequence). V gave up 1 base and J gave up 7 bases; unmatched junction bases: 9. CDR3 DNA sequence: TGTGCCTGGAGTGGTGGGACTAGCGGCCCCCGGGAGCAGTACTTC. This gives the protein CAWSGGTSGPREQYF.

The chain has TRBV29-1 and TRBJ2-7, with 7 bases identical to TRBD2. The trim removed 4 bases at V and 6 bases at J, leaving 12 bases unmatched. Germline V gene data show CDR1 as SQVTM and CDR2 as ANQGSEA. The CDR3 length is 14 residues. The CDR3 region is CSVGLGVGGIEQYF. The CDR3 DNA is TGCAGCGTTGGTTTAGGCGTGGGGGGGATCGAGCAGTACTTC.

This clonotype was counted at least ten times. V usage is TRBV4-2 and J usage is TRBJ2-7; TRBD2 matches at 8 bases. Per germline, CDR1 LGHNA and CDR2 YNFKEQ. There are 15 residues in the CDR3. V lost 1 base and J lost 3; bases outside the gene matches: 5. The CDR3 loop is CASSQGGGTSYEQYF. As DNA, the CDR3 is TGTGCCAGCAGCCAAGGAGGCGGGACTAGCTACGAGCAGTACTTC.

This clonotype was found many times. The chain combines TRBV19 with TRBJ2-1, with TRBD2 matching 10 bases. The CDR3 contains 15 residues. The germline V gene has CDR1 LNHDA and CDR2 SQIVND (reference sequence). V lost 7 bases to trimming and J lost 9 bases; unmatched junction nucleotides: 12. The CDR3 bases are TGTGCCAGTAACCTTGGTGTAGCGGGAGGTCTTGAGCAGTTCTTC. Protein product: CASNLGVAGGLEQFF.

This clonotype was observed a handful of times. The chain joins TRBV2 to TRBJ2-7, with a tentative D call TRBD2 (5 bases). V was clipped by 8 bases and J by 0 bases, with 8 bases between them. This CDR3 region has 12 residues. The germline gives CDR1 SNHLY, CDR2 FYNNEI. The CDR3, as DNA: TGTGCCAGCGGGGAGAGCTCCTACGAGCAGTACTTC. Its protein is CASGESSYEQYF.

In this sample, this clonotype turned up a few times. The V call is TRBV4-1, the J call TRBJ2-7; D might be TRBD1 (5 bases). The CDR3 runs to 16 residues. The V end was cut by 1 base, the J end by 3 bases, with 16 bases between. The V gene's germline CDR1 is MGHRA and CDR2 YSYEKL. This CDR3 reads CASSQGGKLGVYEQYF. The CDR3 nucleotides are TGCGCCAGCAGCCAAGGGGGCAAGCTTGGGGTCTACGAGCAGTACTTC.

This clonotype was counted at least ten times. The chain carries TRBV28 and TRBJ1-5; D call uncertain. The V gene's germline CDR1 is MDHEN and CDR2 SYDVKM. The V end lost 3 bases, the J end lost 7 bases, and 4 bases lay between the germline ends. The CDR3 is 11 amino acids. The CDR3 coding sequence is TGTGCCAGCAGTTTGGGCCAGCCCCAGCATTTT. This codes for CASSLGQPQHF.

This clonotype appeared many times. The chain carries TRBV28 and TRBJ2-7, with a tentative D call TRBD1 (6 bases). The CDR3 sequence is 16 residues long. V was trimmed by 5 bases and J by 4 bases, leaving 21 bases between them. CDR1 is MDHEN and CDR2 is SYDVKM in the germline V gene. CDR3 bases: TGTGCCAGCAGTGTGGTCAGACTGGGGGCGGCGTACGAGCAGTACTTC. It encodes CASSVVRLGAAYEQYF. The full variable domain, its missing parts supplied by reference TRBV28 and TRBJ2-7, is DVKVTQSSRYLVKRTGEKVFLECVQDMDHENMFWYRQDPGLGLRLIYFSYDVKMKEKGDIPEGYSVSREKKERFSLILESASTNQTSMYLCASSVVRLGAAYEQYFGPGTRLTVT.